These 27 T cell receptor beta chains came from one sample sequenced in a study of T cell responses to AZD1222 COVID-19 vaccine. Method: immunoSEQ multiplex PCR; TCRdb's copy keeps in-frame clones and lacks some. There are approximately 100,000 clones in the sample; roughly nine tenths occur only once, and 16% lies in the top ten. Specimen: peripheral blood, collected on day 0 of AZD1222 vaccination. All receptors come from an adult in good health.

This chain joins TRBV25-1 and TRBJ2-2; D is uncertain. The CDR3 is 16 residues long. Germline loops: CDR1 MGHDK, CDR2 SYGVNS. The V gene lost 0 bases and the J gene lost 0 bases, with 8 bases spanning the gap. CDR3 nucleotides: TGTGCCAGCAGTGAATATCAGAGCACGAACACCGGGGAGCTGTTTTTT. It translates to CASSEYQSTNTGELFF.

This chain joins TRBV28 and TRBJ1-2, with D perhaps TRBD1 (6 bases). CDR1 MDHEN and CDR2 SYDVKM come from the germline V gene. The CDR3 length is 17 residues. The V end was cut by 2 bases, the J end by 4 bases, with 20 bases between. The CDR3 here is CASSLAGAWVGGYGYTF. DNA of the CDR3: TGTGCCAGCAGTTTAGCGGGGGCGTGGGTAGGCGGCTATGGCTACACCTTC.

The chain uses TRBV28 and TRBJ2-7; the match to TRBD2 covers 7 bases. This CDR3 has 14 residues. CDR1 MDHEN and CDR2 SYDVKM come from the germline V gene. The V and J ends lost 8 bases and 5 bases, in that order; junction bases with no gene match: 12. The CDR3 coding sequence is TGTGCCAGCCTCGGGGGGATCCTTCAGCACGAGCAGTACTTC. Translating gives CASLGGILQHEQYF.

V usage is TRBV7-9 and J usage is TRBJ2-7; the D gene is possibly TRBD1 (5 bases). Germline V CDR1 and CDR2: SEHNR, FQNEAQ (reference sequence). With 6 bases removed from V and 5 bases from J, the gap between germline ends came to 14 bases. The CDR3 runs 13 residues. In DNA, the CDR3 is TGTGCCAGCAGGTCAGGGCAGCTCCACGAGCAGTACTTC. Its translation is CASRSGQLHEQYF.

This clone was seen a single time. The V call is TRBV5-4, the J call TRBJ1-2; TRBD1 might be the D (5 bases). V was pared by 1 base and J by 8 bases, with 21 bases between. The CDR3 spans 16 residues. Germline V lookup: CDR1 SGHNT, CDR2 YYREEE (reference sequence). The DNA of the CDR3 is TGTGCCAGCAGCTTGAGCAGGGTGGATTTGTTGTTAGGCTACACCTTC. It is translated as CASSLSRVDLLLGYTF.

The rearrangement uses TRBV11-3 and TRBJ2-1, with 7 nucleotides matching TRBD2. V lost 5 bases to trimming and J lost 4 bases; unmatched junction nucleotides: 2. This CDR3 comprises 13 residues. The germline V gene has CDR1 SGHNT and CDR2 YENEEA. The CDR3 region has the DNA TGTGCCAGCAGCGCGCGGGAGTACAATGAGCAGTTCTTC. Translated: CASSAREYNEQFF.

The V call is TRBV6-1, the J call TRBJ1-5; D not resolved. CDR3 length equals 13 residues. Germline CDR1 reads MNHNS; CDR2 reads SASEGT. The V gene lost 2 bases and the J gene lost 7 bases, with 9 bases spanning the gap. The CDR3 here is CASSERETQPQHF. The CDR3 DNA sequence: TGTGCCAGCAGTGAAAGGGAAACCCAGCCCCAGCATTTT.

The V and J genes are TRBV20-1 and TRBJ1-2; 10 nucleotides line up with TRBD1. This CDR3 spans 11 amino acids. Germline CDR1 DFQATT, CDR2 SNEGSKA (reference sequence). J was trimmed by 11 bases and V by 5 bases; bases with no gene match: 5. As DNA, the CDR3 is TGCAGTGCTGATCCGGGACAGGGGTACACCTTC. This encodes CSADPGQGYTF.

This clone was seen a single time. This chain uses TRBV28 with TRBJ2-1; D call uncertain. V shed 6 bases and J shed 6 bases, with 9 bases lying between them. This CDR3 comprises 12 residues. Germline assignment: CDR1 MDHEN and CDR2 SYDVKM. CDR3 loop: CASSLQSNEQFF. The CDR3 bases are TGTGCCAGCAGCCTACAGTCCAATGAGCAGTTCTTC.

The sample holds one count of this clone. This rearrangement joins TRBV11-2 to TRBJ1-1, with 8 bases matching TRBD1. Per germline, CDR1 SGHAT and CDR2 FQNNGV. The CDR3 extends over 15 amino acids. Unmatched junction bases numbered 6, after V lost 5 bases and J lost 1 base. CDR3 in amino acids: CASSTRGQGNTEAFF. CDR3 coding DNA: TGTGCCAGCAGCACACGAGGACAGGGGAACACTGAAGCTTTCTTT. The full variable domain, rest sourced from reference TRBV11-2 and TRBJ1-1, is EAGVAQSPRYKIIEKRQSVAFWCNPISGHATLYWYQQILGQGPKLLIQFQNNGVVDDSQLPKDRFSAERLKGVDSTLKIQPAKLEDSAVYLCASSTRGQGNTEAFFGQGTRLTVV.

This chain joins TRBV5-4 and TRBJ1-2; 8 nucleotides agree with TRBD1. The germline V gene has CDR1 SGHNT and CDR2 YYREEE (reference sequence). The V and J ends lost 4 bases and 5 bases, in that order; junction bases with no gene match: 7. This CDR3 comprises 14 residues. The DNA for the CDR3 is TGTGCCAGCAGCCACCCCGACAGGGGTTATGGCTACACCTTC. Protein product: CASSHPDRGYGYTF.

The DNA of the CDR3 is TGTGCCAGCAGCGTCTCAAGCTCCTATAATTCACCCCTCCACTTT. Translated, it gives CASSVSSSYNSPLHF. The gene calls are TRBV9 and TRBJ1-6; D unclear. The CDR3 contains 15 residues. The germline V gene has CDR1 SGDLS and CDR2 YYNGEE. V lost 2 bases and J lost 0, with 6 bases in between.

V and J are TRBV9 and TRBJ1-3, with 7 bases aligning to TRBD1. CDR1 and CDR2 from the germline V gene are SGDLS and YYNGEE. With V trimmed by 3 bases and J by 0 bases, 3 bases remained unmatched. The CDR3 has 15 amino acids. The DNA for the CDR3 is TGTGCCAGCAGCGCAGGGACAGTCTCTGGAAACACCATATATTTT. Translating gives CASSAGTVSGNTIYF. Full variable domain (outside the CDR3, taken from reference TRBV9 and TRBJ1-3): DSGVTQTPKHLITATGQRVTLRCSPRSGDLSVYWYQQSLDQGLQFLIQYYNGEERAKGNILERFSAQQFPDLHSELNLSSLELGDSALYFCASSAGTVSGNTIYFGEGSWLTVV.

This clone appeared once. The gene calls are TRBV11-3 and TRBJ1-4; no definite D call. Germline values: CDR1 SGHNT, CDR2 YENEEA. V shed 1 base and J shed 5 bases, with 8 bases lying between them. The CDR3 has 14 residues. CDR3 sequence: CASSLGYGNEKLFF. The CDR3 coding sequence is TGTGCCAGCAGCTTAGGCTATGGAAATGAAAAACTGTTTTTT.

The rearrangement joins TRBV28 to TRBJ2-7, with 8 nucleotides matching TRBD1. The trim removed 5 bases at V and 0 bases at J, leaving 9 bases unmatched. From germline, CDR1 is MDHEN and CDR2 SYDVKM. The CDR3 totals 16 residues. The CDR3 is CASSLPRQGISYEQYF. For the CDR3, the DNA is TGTGCCAGCAGTCTGCCCCGACAGGGGATCTCCTACGAGCAGTACTTC.

This chain uses TRBV21-1 with TRBJ1-1. TRBV21-1 is flagged as a pseudogene. This CDR3 contains 13 residues. The CDR3 spells CATPWGEDTEAFF. The CDR3, as DNA: TGTGCCACCCCTTGGGGAGAGGACACTGAAGCTTTCTTT.

The chain employs TRBV6-1 and TRBJ1-2, with 7 bases matching TRBD1. The trim removed 1 base at V and 4 bases at J, leaving 9 bases unmatched. The CDR3 is 16 residues long. Germline V CDR1 and CDR2: MNHNS, SASEGT. CDR3 in DNA: TGTGCCAGCAGTGAAGGGACAGGATACCTTGTCTATGGCTACACCTTC. Amino acid sequence: CASSEGTGYLVYGYTF.

This sequence joins TRBV5-4 and TRBJ1-6; D is perhaps TRBD1 (5 bases). The germline V and J ends were trimmed by 6 bases and 7 bases, with 8 bases remaining between them. Germline-derived CDR1 and CDR2 are SGHNT and YYREEE (reference sequence). The CDR3 consists of 12 residues. The CDR3 here is CASTAGNSPLHF. DNA for the CDR3: TGTGCCAGCACGGCAGGGAATTCACCCCTCCACTTT.

The chain carries TRBV6-6 and TRBJ1-2; 12 bases fit TRBD1. This CDR3 spans 15 amino acids. Germline loops: CDR1 MNHNY, CDR2 SVGAGI (reference sequence). V trimming: 4 bases; J trimming: 8 bases; junction bases outside the gene matches: 8. CDR3 bases: TGTGCCAGCAGTTCACCCCGGGACAGGGGGCAAGGCTACACCTTC. It encodes CASSSPRDRGQGYTF.

The chain joins TRBV27 to TRBJ1-1; 8 positions agree with TRBD1. This CDR3 comprises 15 residues. CDR1 MNHEY and CDR2 SMNVEV come from the germline V gene (reference sequence). Trimming at V came to 4 bases and at J to 1 base, leaving 5 bases not matched to a gene. The CDR3 loop reads CASSYIQGGNTEAFF. CDR3 nucleotides: TGTGCCAGCAGTTATATACAGGGGGGGAACACTGAAGCTTTCTTT.

This clone was counted once. The chain carries TRBV2 and TRBJ1-2; 10 nucleotides agree with TRBD1. The CDR3 runs to 13 residues. The germline gives CDR1 SNHLY, CDR2 FYNNEI. Trimming at V came to 9 bases and at J to 5 bases, leaving 6 bases not matched to a gene. The CDR3 is CASRGQGIYGYTF. The DNA of the CDR3 is TGTGCCAGTCGGGGACAGGGGATTTATGGCTACACCTTC.

In DNA, the CDR3 is TGCAGCGTTGGGGGGGGGCCTGGCAATCAGCCCCAGCATTTT. It is translated as CSVGGGPGNQPQHF. V is TRBV29-1 and J is TRBJ1-5; D is perhaps TRBD1 (6 bases). V lost 4 bases and J 2 bases, leaving 12 bases between the germline ends. The CDR3 is 14 amino acids. Germline values: CDR1 SQVTM, CDR2 ANQGSEA.

This clone was observed a few times. This chain connects TRBV12-3 or TRBV12-4 to TRBJ1-6; possibly TRBD1 for D (5 bases). This CDR3 has 13 residues. The V end lost 6 bases, the J end lost 13 bases, and 16 bases lay between the germline ends. CDR3: CASSQTRGRPLHF. The CDR3 nucleotides are TGTGCCAGCAGCCAAACGAGGGGACGCCCCCTCCACTTT.

This clone was seen a few times. The chain combines TRBV3-1 (or the pseudogene TRBV3-2) with TRBJ1-6; D is ambiguous. The CDR3 sequence is 15 residues long. V lost 0 bases, J lost 3 bases, and 6 bases lay in between. CDR1 is LGHDT and CDR2 is YNNKEL in the germline V gene (reference sequence). The CDR3 is CASSQDGNYNSPLHF. The CDR3 DNA follows: TGTGCCAGCAGCCAAGACGGAAACTATAATTCACCCCTCCACTTT.

This chain joins TRBV7-9 and TRBJ2-7; D not certain. The CDR3 contains 11 residues. In germline, CDR1 is SEHNR, CDR2 FQNEAQ (reference sequence). Between the trimmed V and J ends, which lost 7 bases and 5 bases, there was a span of 9 bases. The CDR3 nucleotides read TGTGCCAGCACTCTACATGACGAGCAGTACTTC. Translated, it gives CASTLHDEQYF.

The J gene is TRBJ2-1, the V gene TRBV18; 8 nucleotides align to TRBD2. Germline V gene lookup returns CDR1 KGHSH and CDR2 LQKENI. The V and J ends lost 6 bases and 6 bases, in that order; junction bases with no gene match: 13. This CDR3 region has 16 residues. DNA for the CDR3: TGTGCCAGCTCTCCCACGGGAAGCGGGAGCGGCAATGAGCAGTTCTTC. This sequence encodes CASSPTGSGSGNEQFF. The variable domain in full, completed from reference TRBV18 and TRBJ2-1, reads NAGVMQNPRHLVRRRGQEARLRCSPMKGHSHVYWYRQLPEEGLKFMVYLQKENIIDESGMPKERFSAEFPKEGPSILRIQQVVRGDSAAYFCASSPTGSGSGNEQFFGPGTRLTVL.

V gene TRBV5-1 combines with J gene TRBJ1-2; the D gene is possibly TRBD1 (5 bases). The V gene's germline CDR1 is SGHRS and CDR2 YFSETQ. CDR3 length: 16 residues. Deletions cut 0 bases from V and 0 bases from J, with 12 bases between. The CDR3 protein is CASSLAAGSSNYGYTF. CDR3 nucleotide sequence: TGCGCCAGCAGCTTGGCGGCAGGGTCTTCTAACTATGGCTACACCTTC.